This passage covers 14 T cell receptor beta chains from one sample sequenced in a study of CD8 T cells in Susac syndrome (dated 2019 in TCRdb). Library construction relied on the immunoSEQ multiplex PCR assay. RNA was extracted using the RNeasy kit, and about 0.45 to 1 ug of the RNA was reverse transcribed with random hexamers. Using fastp trimming at Q25 and MiXCR clonotype assembly, TCRdb reanalyzed the public sequencing data and kept in-frame beta chains. Each entry is one CDR3 protein sequence, shown with its most common DNA and genes. Across this sample there are 170,000 or so distinct CDR3 sequences, with more than 95% seen only once. About 0.12% of the sample belongs to the ten largest clones. The sequencing input was CD4+ T cells from PBMCs. The receptors stem from a human donor with Susac syndrome.

This clonotype was detected once. The chain employs TRBV29-1 and TRBJ2-3, with D tentatively TRBD2 (6 bases). Germline-derived CDR1 and CDR2 are SQVTM and ANQGSEA. CDR3 length: 11 amino acids. V shed 7 bases and J shed 8 bases, with 13 bases lying between them. DNA for the CDR3: TGCAGCGCTAGCGAAGGGTCTACGCAGTATTTT. Residues: CSASEGSTQYF.

The CDR3 loop reads CSVEVNNYGYTF. CDR3 sequence (DNA): TGCAGCGTTGAAGTGAATAACTATGGCTACACCTTC. This rearrangement joins TRBV29-1 to TRBJ1-2; D remains unclear. The CDR3 spans 12 residues. CDR1 is SQVTM, CDR2 ANQGSEA, per germline. V was clipped by 1 base and J by 1 base, with 4 bases between them.

The chain employs TRBV6-6 and TRBJ2-7, with TRBD2 identical over 9 bases. V was pared by 4 bases and J by 3 bases, with 7 bases of the junction left unmatched. The germline V gene encodes CDR1 MNHNY and CDR2 SVGAGI (reference sequence). This CDR3 has 15 amino acids. As DNA, the CDR3 is TGTGCCAGCAGTTCTGTAGCGGGAGCGGTCTACGAGCAGTACTTC. Translation: CASSSVAGAVYEQYF.

The chain recombines TRBV28 with TRBJ2-3; D is uncertain. Germline V gene sequence: CDR1 MDHEN, CDR2 SYDVKM. The CDR3 consists of 12 residues. The ends were cut back, 5 bases at V and 5 bases at J, with 8 bases in the middle. CDR3 nucleotide sequence: TGTGCCAGCAGTCCAGCGAGAGATACGCAGTATTTT. It translates to CASSPARDTQYF.

J is TRBJ2-3 and V is TRBV7-2; TRBD2 matches at 12 bases. The CDR3 contains 16 residues. V gave up 5 bases and J gave up 6 bases; unmatched junction bases: 9. In germline, CDR1 is SGHTA, CDR2 FQGNSA. As DNA, the CDR3 is TGTGCCAGCAGCCCTCTTCCTAGCGGGAGGGTGGATACGCAGTATTTT. It translates to CASSPLPSGRVDTQYF.

This clonotype has only one observation. The rearrangement joins TRBV29-1 to TRBJ1-1; no definite D call. The V gene lost 6 bases and the J gene lost 1 base, with 9 bases spanning the gap. Germline V gene lookup returns CDR1 SQVTM and CDR2 ANQGSEA. The CDR3 is 12 residues long. DNA for the CDR3: TGCAGCGTCCCAAGGGAGAACACTGAAGCTTTCTTT. Protein: CSVPRENTEAFF.

The CDR3 nucleotides are TGTGCCAGCAGCCGCGAAATTGCCTACAATGAGCAGTTCTTC. Its translation is CASSREIAYNEQFF. The V call is TRBV5-4, the J call TRBJ2-1; no clear D. Germline assignment: CDR1 SGHNT and CDR2 YYREEE (reference sequence). This CDR3 has 14 residues. V lost 4 bases and J 2 bases, leaving 10 bases between the germline ends.

V usage is TRBV15 and J usage is TRBJ2-3; 7 bases fit TRBD1. CDR1 is LNHNV and CDR2 is YYDKDF in the germline V gene (reference sequence). The trim removed 1 base at V and 8 bases at J, leaving 12 bases unmatched. CDR3 length: 16 amino acids. The CDR3 region is CATSRGSGTQGVTQYF. The CDR3 bases are TGTGCCACCAGCAGAGGGTCCGGGACCCAGGGGGTTACGCAGTATTTT.

The chain uses TRBV5-1 and TRBJ2-4; unclear D gene. This CDR3 is 13 amino acids long. Germline values: CDR1 SGHRS, CDR2 YFSETQ. Trimming removed 2 bases from V and 2 bases from J, with 5 bases in between. In DNA form, the CDR3 reads TGCGCCAGCAGCTTTGAGTCCAAAAACATTCAGTACTTC. This gives the protein CASSFESKNIQYF.

The chain is built from TRBV20-1 and TRBJ2-5, with TRBD1 matching 8 bases. V was clipped by 6 bases and J by 2 bases; unmatched bases: 14. Germline CDR1 is DFQATT and CDR2 is SNEGSKA (reference sequence). The CDR3 contains 16 residues. Here the CDR3 DNA reads TGCAGTGCCCTCCTGACAGGGGCAAAGATTCAAGAGACCCAGTACTTC. The encoded protein is CSALLTGAKIQETQYF.

The chain couples TRBV15 to TRBJ2-1, with D perhaps being TRBD1 or TRBD2 (5 bases each). From germline, CDR1 is LNHNV and CDR2 YYDKDF (reference sequence). The CDR3 runs to 15 residues. Trimming stripped 4 bases from V and 5 bases from J, with 15 bases between. DNA for the CDR3: TGTGCCACCAGCAAGATCGCCGGGACCAACAATGAGCAGTTCTTC. Its protein is CATSKIAGTNNEQFF.

The rearrangement uses TRBV24-1 and TRBJ2-1; 8 positions match TRBD2. The trim removed 4 bases at V and 3 bases at J, leaving 10 bases unmatched. CDR1 is KGHDR, CDR2 SFDVKD, per germline. The CDR3 spans 17 residues. In DNA form, the CDR3 reads TGTGCCACCAGTGACGGGGGGGGGATTCAATTCTACAATGAGCAGTTCTTC. This sequence encodes CATSDGGGIQFYNEQFF.

The chain recombines TRBV4-1 with TRBJ2-3; D remains unclear. The V gene lost 0 bases and the J gene lost 1 base, with 2 bases spanning the gap. Germline V gene data show CDR1 as MGHRA and CDR2 as YSYEKL. This CDR3 spans 13 amino acids. CDR3 protein: CASSQEGTDTQYF. For the CDR3, the DNA is TGCGCCAGCAGCCAAGAAGGCACAGATACGCAGTATTTT.

This clonotype was picked up one time. V usage is TRBV28 and J usage is TRBJ1-5, with D possibly being TRBD1 (6 bases). The CDR3 length is 14 residues. The V end was cut by 6 bases, the J end by 3 bases, with 12 bases between. CDR1 and CDR2 from the germline V gene are MDHEN and SYDVKM. The CDR3 DNA sequence: TGTGCCAGCAGCCCGGGACATCACAATCAGCCCCAGCATTTT. Translated: CASSPGHHNQPQHF.